This T cell receptor (beta chain) was obtained from a study of blood T cells in healthy people across ages. The J segment lost 5 bases and the V segment lost 6 bases, leaving 5 bases of the junction unmatched. Germline CDR1 and CDR2: KGHSH and LQKENI. The CDR3 totals 14 residues. Primed by a sample-barcoded 5' primer and a J-beta primer mix, a second PCR proceeded for about 6 to 12 cycles. TCRdb independently ran MiXCR on the 5' RACE reads; one entry per CDR3 protein. The table lists about 930,000 distinct CDR3 sequences, about 29% of them singletons. This sample also belongs to another study, concerning T cells of mothers and their children.

V usage is TRBV18 and J usage is TRBJ2-7; 12 bases fit TRBD1. This sequence originates from a woman aged 35 to 49 in good health. The sequenced sample consisted of blood. Here the CDR3 reads CASSSGTGGHEQYF. For the CDR3, the DNA is TGTGCCAGCTCCTCCGGGACAGGGGGCCACGAGCAGTACTTC.